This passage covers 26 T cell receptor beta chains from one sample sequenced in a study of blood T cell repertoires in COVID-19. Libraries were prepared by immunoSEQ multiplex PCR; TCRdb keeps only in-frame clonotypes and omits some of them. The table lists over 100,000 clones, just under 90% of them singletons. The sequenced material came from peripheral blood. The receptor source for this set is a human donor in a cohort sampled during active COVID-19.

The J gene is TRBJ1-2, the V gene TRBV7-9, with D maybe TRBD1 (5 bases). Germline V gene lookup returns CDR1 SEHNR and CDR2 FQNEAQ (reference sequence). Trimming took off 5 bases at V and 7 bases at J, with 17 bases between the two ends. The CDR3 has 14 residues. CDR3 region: CASSPMLQGFGYTF. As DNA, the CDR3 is TGTGCCAGCAGCCCGATGCTGCAGGGATTTGGCTACACCTTC.

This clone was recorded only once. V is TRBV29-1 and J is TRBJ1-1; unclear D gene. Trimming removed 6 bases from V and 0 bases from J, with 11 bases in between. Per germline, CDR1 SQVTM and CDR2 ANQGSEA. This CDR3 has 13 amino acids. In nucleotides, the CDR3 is TGCAGCGTGGTCGTCAGCGTGAACACTGAAGCTTTCTTT. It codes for CSVVVSVNTEAFF.

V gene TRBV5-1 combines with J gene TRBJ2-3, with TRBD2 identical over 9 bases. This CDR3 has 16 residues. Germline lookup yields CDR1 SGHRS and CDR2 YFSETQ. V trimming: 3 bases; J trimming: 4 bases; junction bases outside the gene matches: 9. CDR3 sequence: CASSSGSGGRADTQYF. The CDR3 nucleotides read TGCGCCAGCAGCTCGGGTAGCGGGGGAAGGGCAGATACGCAGTATTTT.

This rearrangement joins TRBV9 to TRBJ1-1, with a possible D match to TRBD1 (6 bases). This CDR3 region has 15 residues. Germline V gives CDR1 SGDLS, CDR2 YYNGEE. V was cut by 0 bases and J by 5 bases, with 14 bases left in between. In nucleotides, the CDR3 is TGTGCCAGCAGCGTAGTTCGGGGGGGCTTAACTGAAGCTTTCTTT. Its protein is CASSVVRGGLTEAFF.

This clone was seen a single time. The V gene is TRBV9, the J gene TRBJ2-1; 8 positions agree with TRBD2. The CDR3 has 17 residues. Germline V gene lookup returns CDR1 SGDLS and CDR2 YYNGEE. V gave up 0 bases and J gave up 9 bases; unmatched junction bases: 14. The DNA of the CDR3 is TGTGCCAGCAGCGTAGACGCGGGGGGCCTAAACGGGGGTGAGCAGTTCTTC. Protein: CASSVDAGGLNGGEQFF.

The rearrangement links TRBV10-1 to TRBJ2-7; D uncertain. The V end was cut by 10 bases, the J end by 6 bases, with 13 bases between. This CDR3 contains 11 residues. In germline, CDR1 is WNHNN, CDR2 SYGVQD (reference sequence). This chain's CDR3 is CATHPGGEQYF. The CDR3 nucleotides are TGCGCCACCCATCCCGGTGGCGAGCAGTACTTC.

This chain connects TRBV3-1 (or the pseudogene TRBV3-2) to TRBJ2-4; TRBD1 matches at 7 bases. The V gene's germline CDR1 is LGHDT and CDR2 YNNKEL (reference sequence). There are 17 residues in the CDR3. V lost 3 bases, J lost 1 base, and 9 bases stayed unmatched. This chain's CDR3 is CASSHPTGERAKNIQYF. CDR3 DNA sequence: TGTGCCAGCAGCCATCCTACAGGGGAGAGGGCCAAAAACATTCAGTACTTC.

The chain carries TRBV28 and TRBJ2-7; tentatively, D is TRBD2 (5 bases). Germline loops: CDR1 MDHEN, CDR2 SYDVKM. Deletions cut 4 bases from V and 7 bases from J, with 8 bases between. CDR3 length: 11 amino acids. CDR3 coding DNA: TGTGCCAGCAGTTCAACTAGAGAGCAGTACTTC. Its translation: CASSSTREQYF.

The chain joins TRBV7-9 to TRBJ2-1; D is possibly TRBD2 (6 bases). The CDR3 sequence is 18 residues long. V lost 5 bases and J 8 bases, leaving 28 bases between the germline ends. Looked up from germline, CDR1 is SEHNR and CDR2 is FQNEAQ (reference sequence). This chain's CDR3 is CASSPPFRLAPKGDEQFF. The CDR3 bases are TGTGCCAGCAGCCCCCCATTCCGTCTAGCGCCAAAAGGGGATGAGCAGTTCTTC. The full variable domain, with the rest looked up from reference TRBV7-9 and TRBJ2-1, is DTGVSQNPRHKITKRGQNVTFRCDPISEHNRLYWYRQTLGQGPEFLTYFQNEAQLEKSRLLSDRFSAERPKGSFSTLEIQRTEQGDSAMYLCASSPPFRLAPKGDEQFFGPGTRLTVL.

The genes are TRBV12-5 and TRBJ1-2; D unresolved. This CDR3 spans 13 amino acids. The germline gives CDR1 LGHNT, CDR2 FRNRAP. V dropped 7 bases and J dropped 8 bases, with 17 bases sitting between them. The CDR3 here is CASDQSPVRGYTF. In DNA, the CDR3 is TGTGCTAGTGACCAATCCCCGGTCCGAGGCTACACCTTC.

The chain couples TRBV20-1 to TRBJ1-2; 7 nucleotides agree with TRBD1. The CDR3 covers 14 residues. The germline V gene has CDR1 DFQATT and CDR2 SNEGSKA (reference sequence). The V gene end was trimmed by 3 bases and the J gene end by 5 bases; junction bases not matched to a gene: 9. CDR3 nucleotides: TGCAGTGCTAGTGTCAGGGGGACGCTTTATGGCTACACCTTC. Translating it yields CSASVRGTLYGYTF.

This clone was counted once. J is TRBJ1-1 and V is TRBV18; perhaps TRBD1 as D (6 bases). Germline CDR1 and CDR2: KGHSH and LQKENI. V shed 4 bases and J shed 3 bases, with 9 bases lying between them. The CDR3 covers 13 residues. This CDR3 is CASSHRADTEAFF. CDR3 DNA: TGTGCCAGCTCACACAGGGCGGACACTGAAGCTTTCTTT.

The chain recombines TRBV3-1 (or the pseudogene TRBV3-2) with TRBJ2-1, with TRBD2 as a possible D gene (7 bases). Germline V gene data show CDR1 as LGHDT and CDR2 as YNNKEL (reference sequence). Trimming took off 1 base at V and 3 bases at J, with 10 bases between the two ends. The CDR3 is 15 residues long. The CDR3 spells CASSQGGGVYNEQFF. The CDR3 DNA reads TGTGCCAGCAGCCAAGGGGGGGGCGTCTACAATGAGCAGTTCTTC.

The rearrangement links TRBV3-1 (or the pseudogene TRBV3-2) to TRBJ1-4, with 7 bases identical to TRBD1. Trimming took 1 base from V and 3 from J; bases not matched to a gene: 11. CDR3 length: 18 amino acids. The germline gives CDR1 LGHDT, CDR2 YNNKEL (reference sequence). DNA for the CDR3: TGTGCCAGCAGCCAAGTGACAGGGACTGCCTTGTCTAATGAAAAACTGTTTTTT. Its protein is CASSQVTGTALSNEKLFF.

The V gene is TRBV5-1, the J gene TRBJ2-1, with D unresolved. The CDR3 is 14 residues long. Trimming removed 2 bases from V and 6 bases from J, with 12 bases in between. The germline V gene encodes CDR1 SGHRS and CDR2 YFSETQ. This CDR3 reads CASSFTSAPNEQFF. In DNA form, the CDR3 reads TGCGCCAGCAGCTTTACGAGCGCCCCCAATGAGCAGTTCTTC.

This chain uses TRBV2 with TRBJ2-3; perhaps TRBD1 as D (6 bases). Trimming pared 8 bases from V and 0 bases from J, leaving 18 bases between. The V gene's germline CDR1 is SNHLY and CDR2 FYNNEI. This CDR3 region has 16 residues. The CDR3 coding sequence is TGTGCCAGCTCGGCAGGGGCCTCTCCTAGCACAGATACGCAGTATTTT. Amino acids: CASSAGASPSTDTQYF.

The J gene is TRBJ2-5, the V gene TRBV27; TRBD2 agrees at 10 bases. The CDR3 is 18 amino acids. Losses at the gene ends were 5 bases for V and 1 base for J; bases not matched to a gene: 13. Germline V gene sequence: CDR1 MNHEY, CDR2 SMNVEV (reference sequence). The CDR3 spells CASSLRLPASGGQETQYF. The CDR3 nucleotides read TGTGCCAGCAGTCTACGCCTCCCGGCTAGCGGGGGCCAAGAGACCCAGTACTTC.

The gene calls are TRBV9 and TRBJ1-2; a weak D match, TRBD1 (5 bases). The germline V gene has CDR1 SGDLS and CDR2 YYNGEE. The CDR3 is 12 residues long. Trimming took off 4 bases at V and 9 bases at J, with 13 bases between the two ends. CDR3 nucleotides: TGTGCCAGCAGCAAAACTGACAGTCGCTACACCTTC. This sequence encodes CASSKTDSRYTF.

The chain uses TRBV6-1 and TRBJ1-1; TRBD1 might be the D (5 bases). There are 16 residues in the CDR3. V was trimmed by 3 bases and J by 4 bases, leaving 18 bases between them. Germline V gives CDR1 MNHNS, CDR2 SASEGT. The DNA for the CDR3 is TGTGCCAGCAGTGATTGGAGGGGCGAAGGAGGCACTGAAGCTTTCTTT. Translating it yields CASSDWRGEGGTEAFF.

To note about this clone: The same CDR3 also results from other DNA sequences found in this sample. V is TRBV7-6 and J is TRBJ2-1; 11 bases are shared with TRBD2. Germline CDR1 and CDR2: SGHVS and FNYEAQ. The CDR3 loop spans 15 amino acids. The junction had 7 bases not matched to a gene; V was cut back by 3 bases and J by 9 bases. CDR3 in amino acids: CASSLSSGGAVEQFF. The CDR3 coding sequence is TGTGCCAGCAGCTTGAGTAGCGGGGGGGCGGTTGAGCAGTTCTTC.

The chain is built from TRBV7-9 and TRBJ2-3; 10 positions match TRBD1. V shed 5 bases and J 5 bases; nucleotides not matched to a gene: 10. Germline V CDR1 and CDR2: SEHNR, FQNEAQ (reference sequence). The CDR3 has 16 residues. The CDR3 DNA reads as TGTGCCAGCAGCCAATCGGACAGGGGGGCATTAGATACGCAGTATTTT. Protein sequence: CASSQSDRGALDTQYF.

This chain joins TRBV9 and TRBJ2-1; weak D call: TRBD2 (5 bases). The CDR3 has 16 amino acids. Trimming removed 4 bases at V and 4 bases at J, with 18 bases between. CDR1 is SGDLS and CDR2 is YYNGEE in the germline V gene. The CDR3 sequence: CASSHTMGSQYNEQFF. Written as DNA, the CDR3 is TGTGCCAGCAGCCACACTATGGGGAGCCAATACAATGAGCAGTTCTTC.

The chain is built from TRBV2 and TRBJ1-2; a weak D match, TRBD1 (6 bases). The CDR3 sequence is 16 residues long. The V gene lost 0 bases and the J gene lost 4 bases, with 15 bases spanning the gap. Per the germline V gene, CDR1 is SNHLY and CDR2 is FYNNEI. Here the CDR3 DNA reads TGTGCCAGCAGTGAAGCAAGTGGACAGCCTTTCTATGGCTACACCTTC. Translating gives CASSEASGQPFYGYTF. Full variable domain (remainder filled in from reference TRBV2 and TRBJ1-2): EPEVTQTPSHQVTQMGQEVILRCVPISNHLYFYWYRQILGQKVEFLVSFYNNEISEKSEIFDDQFSVERPDGSNFTLKIRSTKLEDSAMYFCASSEASGQPFYGYTFGSGTRLTVV.

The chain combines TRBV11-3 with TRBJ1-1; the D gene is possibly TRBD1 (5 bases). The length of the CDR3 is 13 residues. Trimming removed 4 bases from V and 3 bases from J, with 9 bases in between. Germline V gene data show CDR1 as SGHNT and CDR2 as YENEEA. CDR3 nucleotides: TGTGCCAGCAGCTCCGGAGGGGACACTGAAGCTTTCTTT. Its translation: CASSSGGDTEAFF.

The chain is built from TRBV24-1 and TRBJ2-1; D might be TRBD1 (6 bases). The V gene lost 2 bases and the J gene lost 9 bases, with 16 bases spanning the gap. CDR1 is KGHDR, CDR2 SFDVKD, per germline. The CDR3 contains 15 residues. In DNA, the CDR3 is TGTGCCACCAGTGATTCTGATCAGGGGAGAGGTGAGCAGTTCTTC. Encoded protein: CATSDSDQGRGEQFF.

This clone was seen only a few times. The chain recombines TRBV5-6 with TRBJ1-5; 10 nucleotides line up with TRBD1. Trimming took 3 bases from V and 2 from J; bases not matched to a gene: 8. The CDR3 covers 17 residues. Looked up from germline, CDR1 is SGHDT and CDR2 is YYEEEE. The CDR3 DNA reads TGTGCCAGCAGCTACCGACAGGGGGCGCGGGGCAATCAGCCCCAGCATTTT. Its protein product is CASSYRQGARGNQPQHF.